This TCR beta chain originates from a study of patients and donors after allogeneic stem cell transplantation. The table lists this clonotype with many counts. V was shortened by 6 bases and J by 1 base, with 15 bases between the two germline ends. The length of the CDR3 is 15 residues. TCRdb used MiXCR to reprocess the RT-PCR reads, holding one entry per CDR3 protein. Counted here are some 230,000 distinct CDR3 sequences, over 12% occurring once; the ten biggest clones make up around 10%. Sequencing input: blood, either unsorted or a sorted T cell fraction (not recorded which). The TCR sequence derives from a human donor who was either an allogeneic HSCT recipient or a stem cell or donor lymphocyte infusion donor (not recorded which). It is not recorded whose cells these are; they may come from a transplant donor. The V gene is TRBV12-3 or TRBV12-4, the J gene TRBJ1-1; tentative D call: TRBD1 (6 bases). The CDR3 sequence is CASRPPGVENTEAFF. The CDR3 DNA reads TGTGCCAGCAGACCTCCAGGGGTGGAGAACACTGAAGCTTTCTTT.